This TCR beta chain was sequenced for a study of T cell changes during pregnancy in multiple sclerosis. This table comes from immunoSEQ multiplex PCR, and its TCRdb copy is limited to in-frame clones, with some not included. The profile shows 30,000 to 35,000 clones, over 85% of them singletons. Germline CDR1 and CDR2: SEHNR and FQNEAQ (reference sequence). Trimming pared 7 bases from V and 2 bases from J, leaving 15 bases between. The CDR3 is 14 residues long. The sample here was CD8+ T cells from peripheral blood mononuclear cells, taken in the third trimester of pregnancy. The chain joins TRBV7-9 to TRBJ2-7; D ambiguous. This clonotype was sampled from a female donor with multiple sclerosis, enrolled in a pregnancy study. Written as DNA, the CDR3 is TGTGCCAGCACACCCTCATACAGTGCCTACGAGCAGTACTTC. Translation: CASTPSYSAYEQYF.